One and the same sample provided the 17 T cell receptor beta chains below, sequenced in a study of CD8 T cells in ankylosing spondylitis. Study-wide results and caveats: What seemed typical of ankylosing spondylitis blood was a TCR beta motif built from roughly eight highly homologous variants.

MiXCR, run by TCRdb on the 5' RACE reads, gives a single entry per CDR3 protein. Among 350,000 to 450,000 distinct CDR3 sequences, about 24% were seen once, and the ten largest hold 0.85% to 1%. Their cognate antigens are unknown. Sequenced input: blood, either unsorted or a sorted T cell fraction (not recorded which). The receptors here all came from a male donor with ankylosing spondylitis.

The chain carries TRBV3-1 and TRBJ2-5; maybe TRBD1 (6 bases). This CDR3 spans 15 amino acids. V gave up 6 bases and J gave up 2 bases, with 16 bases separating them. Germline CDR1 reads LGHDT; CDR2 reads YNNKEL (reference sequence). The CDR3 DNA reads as TGTGCCAGCAGTCTGCACCGACAGGCTCAAGAGACCCAGTACTTC. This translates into CASSLHRQAQETQYF.

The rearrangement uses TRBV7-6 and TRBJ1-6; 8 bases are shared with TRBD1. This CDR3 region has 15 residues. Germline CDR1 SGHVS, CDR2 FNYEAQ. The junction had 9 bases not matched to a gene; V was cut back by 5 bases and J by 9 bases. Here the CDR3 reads CASSQRQGSLSPLHF. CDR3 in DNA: TGTGCCAGCAGCCAAAGACAGGGGTCGCTTTCACCCCTCCACTTT.

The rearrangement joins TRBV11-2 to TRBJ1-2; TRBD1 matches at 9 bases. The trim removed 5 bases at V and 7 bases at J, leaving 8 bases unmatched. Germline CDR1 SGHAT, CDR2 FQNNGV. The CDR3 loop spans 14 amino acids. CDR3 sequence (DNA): TGTGCCAGCAGCCCTCCGGGACAGGGTCCTGGCTACACCTTC. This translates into CASSPPGQGPGYTF.

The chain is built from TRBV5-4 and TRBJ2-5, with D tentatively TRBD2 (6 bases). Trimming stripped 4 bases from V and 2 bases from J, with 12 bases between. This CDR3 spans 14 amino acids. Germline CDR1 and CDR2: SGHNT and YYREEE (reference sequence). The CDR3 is CASSEGTLQETQYF. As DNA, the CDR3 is TGTGCCAGCAGCGAGGGGACTTTGCAAGAGACCCAGTACTTC.

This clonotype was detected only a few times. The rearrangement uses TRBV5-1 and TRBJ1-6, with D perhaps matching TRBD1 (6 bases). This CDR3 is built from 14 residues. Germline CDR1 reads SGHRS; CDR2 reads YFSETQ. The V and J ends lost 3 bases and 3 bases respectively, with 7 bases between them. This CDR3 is CASSSDSYNSPLHF. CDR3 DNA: TGCGCCAGCAGCTCGGACAGCTATAATTCACCCCTCCACTTT. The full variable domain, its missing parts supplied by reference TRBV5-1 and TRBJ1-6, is KAGVTQTPRYLIKTRGQQVTLSCSPISGHRSVSWYQQTPGQGLQFLFEYFSETQRNKGNFPGRFSGRQFSNSRSEMNVSTLELGDSALYLCASSSDSYNSPLHFGNGTRLTVT.

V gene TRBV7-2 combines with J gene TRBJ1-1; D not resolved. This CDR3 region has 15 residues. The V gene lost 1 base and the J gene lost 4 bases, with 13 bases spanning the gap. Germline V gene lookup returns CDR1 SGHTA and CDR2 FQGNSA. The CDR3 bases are TGTGCCAGCAGCTTAGAGGGTCCGGTTGGCACTGAAGCTTTCTTT. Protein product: CASSLEGPVGTEAFF.

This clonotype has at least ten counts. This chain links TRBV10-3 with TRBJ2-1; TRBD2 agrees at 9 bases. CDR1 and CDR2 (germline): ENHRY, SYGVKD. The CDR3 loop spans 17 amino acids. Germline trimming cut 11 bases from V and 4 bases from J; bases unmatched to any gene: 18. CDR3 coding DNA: TGTGCCCCCAGGGGACTAGCCCTAAATCTGCGGTACAATGAGCAGTTCTTC. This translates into CAPRGLALNLRYNEQFF.

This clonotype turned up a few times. The CDR3 loop is CASSTLGSYGYTF. CDR3 nucleotide sequence: TGTGCCAGCAGTACCTTGGGGAGCTATGGCTACACCTTC. The chain uses TRBV2 and TRBJ1-2; no firm D call. The CDR3 is 13 residues long. The V gene lost 5 bases and the J gene lost 4 bases, with 11 bases spanning the gap. Germline V CDR1 and CDR2: SNHLY, FYNNEI.

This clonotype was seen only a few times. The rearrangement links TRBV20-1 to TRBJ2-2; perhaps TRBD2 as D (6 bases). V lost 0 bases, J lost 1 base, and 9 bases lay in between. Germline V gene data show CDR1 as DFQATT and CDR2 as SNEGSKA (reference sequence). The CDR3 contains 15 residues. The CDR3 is CSARDGGMNTGELFF. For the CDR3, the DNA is TGCAGTGCTAGAGATGGCGGGATGAACACCGGGGAGCTGTTTTTT.

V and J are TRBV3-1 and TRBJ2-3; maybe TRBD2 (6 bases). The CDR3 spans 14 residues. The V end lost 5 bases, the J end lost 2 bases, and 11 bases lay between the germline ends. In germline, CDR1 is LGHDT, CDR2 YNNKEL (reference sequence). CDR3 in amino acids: CASSTRTNTDTQYF. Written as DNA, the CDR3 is TGTGCCAGCAGCACCCGGACTAACACAGATACGCAGTATTTT.

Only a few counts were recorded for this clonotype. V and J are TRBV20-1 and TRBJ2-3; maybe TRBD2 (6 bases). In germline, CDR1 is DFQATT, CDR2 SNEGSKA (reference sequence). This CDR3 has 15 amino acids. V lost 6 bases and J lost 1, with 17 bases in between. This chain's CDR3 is CSALGQGEGTDTQYF. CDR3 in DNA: TGCAGTGCCCTGGGGCAAGGGGAGGGCACAGATACGCAGTATTTT.

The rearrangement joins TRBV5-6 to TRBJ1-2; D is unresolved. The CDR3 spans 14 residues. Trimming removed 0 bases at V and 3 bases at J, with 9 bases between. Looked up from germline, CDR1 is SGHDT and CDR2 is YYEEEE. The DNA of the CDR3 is TGTGCCAGCAGCTTGGGACACCCCTACTATGGCTACACCTTC. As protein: CASSLGHPYYGYTF.

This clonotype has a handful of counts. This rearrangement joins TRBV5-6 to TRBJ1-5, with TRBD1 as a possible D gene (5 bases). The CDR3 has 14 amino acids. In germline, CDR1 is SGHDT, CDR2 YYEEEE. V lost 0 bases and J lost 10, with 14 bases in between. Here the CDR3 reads CASSLGTLYRPQHF. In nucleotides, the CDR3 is TGTGCCAGCAGCTTGGGGACACTATATCGACCCCAGCATTTT. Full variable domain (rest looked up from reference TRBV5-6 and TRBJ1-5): DAGVTQSPTHLIKTRGQQVTLRCSPKSGHDTVSWYQQALGQGPQFIFQYYEEEERQRGNFPDRFSGHQFPNYSSELNVNALLLGDSALYLCASSLGTLYRPQHFGDGTRLSIL.

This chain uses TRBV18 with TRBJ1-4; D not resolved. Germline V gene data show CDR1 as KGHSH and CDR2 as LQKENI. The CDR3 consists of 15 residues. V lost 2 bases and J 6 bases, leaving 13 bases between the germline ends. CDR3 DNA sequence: TGTGCCAGCTCACCATCACAGTCGCGATATGAAAAACTGTTTTTT. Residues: CASSPSQSRYEKLFF. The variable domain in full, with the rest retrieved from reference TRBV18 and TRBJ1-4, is NAGVMQNPRHLVRRRGQEARLRCSPMKGHSHVYWYRQLPEEGLKFMVYLQKENIIDESGMPKERFSAEFPKEGPSILRIQQVVRGDSAAYFCASSPSQSRYEKLFFGSGTQLSVL.

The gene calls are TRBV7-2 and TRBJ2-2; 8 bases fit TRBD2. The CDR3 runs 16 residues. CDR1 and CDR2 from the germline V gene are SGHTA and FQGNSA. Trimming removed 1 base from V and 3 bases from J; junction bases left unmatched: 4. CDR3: CASSLGREGDTGELFF. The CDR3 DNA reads TGTGCCAGCAGCTTAGGTCGGGAGGGTGACACCGGGGAGCTGTTTTTT.

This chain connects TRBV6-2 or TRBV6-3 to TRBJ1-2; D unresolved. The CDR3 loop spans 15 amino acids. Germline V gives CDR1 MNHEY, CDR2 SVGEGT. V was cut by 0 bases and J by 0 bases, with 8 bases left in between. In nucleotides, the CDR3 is TGTGCCAGCAGTTACTCACCTGATTCTAACTATGGCTACACCTTC. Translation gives CASSYSPDSNYGYTF.

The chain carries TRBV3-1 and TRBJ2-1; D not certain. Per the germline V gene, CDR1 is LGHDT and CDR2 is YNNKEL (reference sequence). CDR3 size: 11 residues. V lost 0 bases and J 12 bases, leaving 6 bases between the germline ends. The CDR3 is CASSQDDVQFF. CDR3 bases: TGTGCCAGCAGCCAAGATGATGTGCAGTTCTTC.